The 22 T cell receptor beta chains reported below all come from one sample, sequenced in a study of cytomegalovirus exposure and HLA in healthy donors (TCRdb year 2017). The library was produced with the immunoSEQ multiplex PCR assay. For the multiplex PCR, a mixture combining 60 forward primers for TCR Vbeta segments and 13 reverse primers for TCR Jbeta segments was used. This immuneACCESS table, as held by TCRdb, lists in-frame sequences with V and J called but not all clones. Of the missing ones, under half trace to an unresolved V gene in checked studies; the others have no known cause. This sample gives roughly 190,000 clones in total; 9.5% to 15% of them show up just once. The ten top clones hold under 10% of the sample. Sequenced: PBMCs. The receptors derive from a man aged 50 to 60 in good health and CMV-seropositive.

This chain uses TRBV6-5 with TRBJ1-6; 9 bases fit TRBD1. J gave up 10 bases and V 8 bases, and 9 bases lay outside the gene matches. Germline V lookup: CDR1 MNHEY, CDR2 SVGAGI. The length of the CDR3 is 14 residues. CDR3 sequence (DNA): TGTGCCAGCGAACCGGGACAGGGAAGATCACCCCTCCACTTT. Amino acids: CASEPGQGRSPLHF.

This clone was observed a few times. This sequence joins TRBV5-1 and TRBJ1-4; D remains ambiguous. Trimming removed 4 bases from V and 4 bases from J, with 11 bases in between. The CDR3 extends over 14 amino acids. Looked up from germline, CDR1 is SGHRS and CDR2 is YFSETQ. DNA of the CDR3: TGCGCCAGCAGCCTCGCACAGAATAATGAAAAACTGTTTTTT. This encodes CASSLAQNNEKLFF. Full variable domain (outside the CDR3, taken from reference TRBV5-1 and TRBJ1-4): KAGVTQTPRYLIKTRGQQVTLSCSPISGHRSVSWYQQTPGQGLQFLFEYFSETQRNKGNFPGRFSGRQFSNSRSEMNVSTLELGDSALYLCASSLAQNNEKLFFGSGTQLSVL.

This clone has just one count. The chain employs TRBV28 and TRBJ2-7; 7 nucleotides match TRBD1. The length of the CDR3 is 14 residues. CDR1 is MDHEN and CDR2 is SYDVKM in the germline V gene. Trimming cost V 1 base and J 1 base; bases outside gene matches: 1. CDR3 region: CASSLSGQSYEQYV. The CDR3 nucleotides are TGTGCCAGCAGTTTATCGGGACAGTCCTACGAGCAGTACGTC.

As concerns this clone: The same CDR3 is also encoded by other DNA sequences in this sample. The chain carries TRBV15 and TRBJ2-2; 8 nucleotides agree with TRBD1. This CDR3 is built from 16 residues. With 3 bases clipped from V and 6 bases from J, the junction kept 9 bases outside the gene matches. Germline V lookup: CDR1 LNHNV, CDR2 YYDKDF (reference sequence). CDR3 sequence reads: CATSSGGQGWPGELFF. CDR3 coding DNA: TGTGCCACCAGCAGCGGTGGACAGGGATGGCCCGGGGAGCTGTTTTTT.

This clone was detected a few times. The J gene is TRBJ1-6, the V gene TRBV5-8; D call uncertain. Trimming took 2 bases from V and 8 from J, leaving 8 bases between them. This CDR3 has 13 amino acids. Germline V gene sequence: CDR1 SGHTS, CDR2 YDEGEE. CDR3 amino acids: CASSFRRDSPLHF. CDR3 DNA sequence: TGTGCCAGCAGCTTTCGGAGGGATTCACCCCTCCACTTT.

The chain links TRBV5-4 to TRBJ1-2; the match to TRBD1 covers 12 bases. CDR1 and CDR2 from the germline V gene are SGHNT and YYREEE (reference sequence). The CDR3 is 16 residues long. V lost 4 bases and J lost 2; bases outside the gene matches: 6. In DNA, the CDR3 is TGTGCCAGCAGCCCCGGGACAGGGGGCGCAAACTATGGCTACACCTTC. It is translated as CASSPGTGGANYGYTF.

In this sample, this clone turned up a few times. The chain combines TRBV29-1 with TRBJ1-4; the D is unclear. Germline CDR1 and CDR2: SQVTM and ANQGSEA. There are 11 residues in the CDR3. V was cut by 8 bases and J by 8 bases, with 12 bases left in between. The CDR3 sequence: CSFGEGEKLFF. The CDR3 nucleotides read TGCAGCTTCGGGGAAGGCGAAAAACTGTTTTTT.

The gene calls are TRBV7-2 and TRBJ1-6; D may be TRBD1 (5 bases). The CDR3 length is 15 residues. Germline CDR1 SGHTA, CDR2 FQGNSA. The ends were cut back, 1 base at V and 10 bases at J, with 14 bases in the middle. The CDR3 DNA reads as TGTGCCAGCAGCTTAGATCAGGGAAGTGGATCACCCCTCCACTTT. This encodes CASSLDQGSGSPLHF.

In this sample, this clone is large. The V call is TRBV4-3, the J call TRBJ1-1; D is perhaps TRBD1 (6 bases). The V gene's germline CDR1 is LGHNA and CDR2 YSLEER. The CDR3 runs 15 residues. Trimming shortened V by 3 bases and J by 6 bases, and 17 bases separated the two germline ends. DNA of the CDR3: TGCGCCAGCAGCCAGTTTTGGGGGGGCGCCGCTGAAGCTTTCTTT. As protein: CASSQFWGGAAEAFF.

The rearrangement links TRBV11-3 to TRBJ1-2; D uncertain. This CDR3 comprises 13 residues. CDR1 SGHNT and CDR2 YENEEA come from the germline V gene. V shed 5 bases and J shed 4 bases, with 11 bases lying between them. This CDR3 is CASSPADVYGYTF. In DNA form, the CDR3 reads TGTGCCAGCAGCCCAGCGGACGTCTATGGCTACACCTTC.

This clone was detected only a few times. The V gene is TRBV7-9, the J gene TRBJ1-6, with a tentative D call TRBD1 (6 bases). V was trimmed by 5 bases and J by 7 bases, leaving 12 bases between them. The CDR3 has 14 amino acids. Germline CDR1 is SEHNR and CDR2 is FQNEAQ (reference sequence). As DNA, the CDR3 is TGTGCCAGCAGCGTCAGGGGTGCGAATTCACCCCTCCACTTT. This gives the protein CASSVRGANSPLHF. Together with reference TRBV7-9 and TRBJ1-6, the CDR3 gives the full variable domain: DTGVSQNPRHKITKRGQNVTFRCDPISEHNRLYWYRQTLGQGPEFLTYFQNEAQLEKSRLLSDRFSAERPKGSFSTLEIQRTEQGDSAMYLCASSVRGANSPLHFGNGTRLTVT.

The chain links TRBV11-3 to TRBJ2-3; 9 bases are a match to TRBD1. The germline CDR1 and CDR2 sequences are SGHNT and YENEEA. The CDR3 spans 15 residues. The trim removed 6 bases at V and 2 bases at J, leaving 6 bases unmatched. Written as DNA, the CDR3 is TGTGCCAGCAGACCAAACAGGGGGCCCACAGATACGCAGTATTTT. Its translation: CASRPNRGPTDTQYF.

V usage is TRBV11-2 and J usage is TRBJ1-1, with 9 positions matching TRBD1. The ends lost 3 bases at V and 3 bases at J; junction bases unmatched: 11. Germline V gene lookup returns CDR1 SGHAT and CDR2 FQNNGV. The CDR3 covers 17 residues. The CDR3 protein is CASSFTPNRGLDTEAFF. DNA for the CDR3: TGTGCCAGCAGCTTTACCCCAAACAGGGGGCTAGACACTGAAGCTTTCTTT.

The chain is built from TRBV7-9 and TRBJ2-2, with 7 bases matching TRBD1. V lost 4 bases and J lost 0; bases outside the gene matches: 5. The CDR3 runs to 16 residues. The V gene's germline CDR1 is SEHNR and CDR2 FQNEAQ (reference sequence). CDR3 in amino acids: CASSSRTGANTGELFF. Here the CDR3 DNA reads TGTGCCAGCAGCTCTAGGACAGGCGCGAACACCGGGGAGCTGTTTTTT.

This clone turned up a few times. The CDR3 nucleotides read TGCGCCAGCAGCCCGAGGACAGGGCTGGGTGGAAACACCATATATTTT. Its protein is CASSPRTGLGGNTIYF. This sequence joins TRBV4-1 and TRBJ1-3, with 8 bases lining up with TRBD1. The junction had 8 bases not matched to a gene; V was cut back by 4 bases and J by 3 bases. Germline V CDR1 and CDR2: MGHRA, YSYEKL. The CDR3 covers 16 residues.

V usage is TRBV7-2 and J usage is TRBJ2-7, with TRBD2 matching 13 bases. The V gene end was trimmed by 4 bases and the J gene end by 4 bases; junction bases not matched to a gene: 4. This CDR3 contains 15 residues. Germline loops: CDR1 SGHTA, CDR2 FQGNSA. The CDR3 is CASSSTSGGAYEQYF. CDR3 nucleotide sequence: TGTGCCAGCAGCTCTACTAGCGGGGGGGCTTACGAGCAGTACTTC. The full variable domain, in which reference TRBV7-2 and TRBJ2-7 provide the parts outside the CDR3, is GAGVSQSPSNKVTEKGKDVELRCDPISGHTALYWYRQSLGQGLEFLIYFQGNSAPDKSGLPSDRFSAERTGGSVSTLTIQRTQQEDSAVYLCASSSTSGGAYEQYFGPGTRLTVT.

The V gene is TRBV6-6, the J gene TRBJ1-6; D gene ambiguous. The length of the CDR3 is 16 residues. Germline lookup yields CDR1 MNHNY and CDR2 SVGAGI (reference sequence). With 8 bases removed from V and 0 bases from J, the gap between germline ends came to 14 bases. The CDR3 coding sequence is TGTGCCAGCTCTCGAGGCGGCGGCTCCTATAATTCACCCCTCCACTTT. The encoded protein is CASSRGGGSYNSPLHF.

The rearrangement joins TRBV15 to TRBJ2-3; TRBD2 agrees at 9 bases. V trimming: 5 bases; J trimming: 5 bases; junction bases outside the gene matches: 11. The germline V gene has CDR1 LNHNV and CDR2 YYDKDF (reference sequence). This CDR3 comprises 16 residues. The CDR3 DNA follows: TGTGCCACCAGCGATAGGGCGGGGGGGCCTGGAGATACGCAGTATTTT. Encoded protein: CATSDRAGGPGDTQYF.

The chain combines TRBV4-3 with TRBJ2-5; the match to TRBD2 covers 8 bases. V dropped 1 base and J dropped 4; count of bases not matched to a gene: 2. CDR1 is LGHNA and CDR2 is YSLEER in the germline V gene. The CDR3 runs to 14 residues. This CDR3 is CASSQGSGGETQYF. CDR3 coding DNA: TGCGCCAGCAGCCAAGGAAGCGGGGGAGAGACCCAGTACTTC.

V and J are TRBV5-1 and TRBJ2-3; TRBD1 matches 7 bases. Trimming cost V 2 bases and J 0 bases; bases outside gene matches: 6. This CDR3 is built from 16 residues. In germline, CDR1 is SGHRS, CDR2 YFSETQ. CDR3 in amino acids: CASSLQGSLSTDTQYF. DNA of the CDR3: TGCGCCAGCAGCTTACAGGGGTCGCTTAGCACAGATACGCAGTATTTT.

The chain joins TRBV28 to TRBJ1-1, with D tentatively TRBD1 (5 bases). The CDR3 is made up of 14 amino acids. Germline assignment: CDR1 MDHEN and CDR2 SYDVKM. The V gene lost 7 bases and the J gene lost 6 bases, with 18 bases spanning the gap. The CDR3 DNA reads TGTGCCAGCAACCTAGGAACCGTAGGGGCTGAAGCTTTCTTT. Encoded protein: CASNLGTVGAEAFF.

This clone was seen a handful of times. The J gene is TRBJ2-1, the V gene TRBV4-1, with 8 bases identical to TRBD2. The CDR3 loop spans 13 amino acids. The J segment lost 9 bases and the V segment lost 3 bases, leaving 4 bases of the junction unmatched. The germline V gene has CDR1 MGHRA and CDR2 YSYEKL. The CDR3 coding sequence is TGCGCCAGCAGCCACTTTCGGGAGGGTGAGCAGTTCTTC. Protein sequence: CASSHFREGEQFF.